This T cell receptor beta chain comes out of a study of Ad26.COV2.S vaccination and SARS-CoV-2 variants. Study overall: A COV1001 Ad26.COV2.S trial-arm participant provided the sample.

The CDR3 runs 16 residues. Looked up from germline, CDR1 is KGHDR and CDR2 is SFDVKD. The V end lost 1 base, the J end lost 4 bases, and 14 bases lay between the germline ends. Stated treatment: 19 received Ad26.COV2.S at low or high dose, single or two shots; about 5 received placebo; per-sample allocation not given. Repertoires come from day 63 after the first vaccine or placebo injection. Clones were sequenced by immunoSEQ multiplex PCR, and TCRdb holds only the in-frame ones, with some missing. This table has fewer than 900,000 clones, approximately 88% appearing once. This clone was seen only once.

The V call is TRBV24-1, the J call TRBJ2-3, with D possibly being TRBD2 (6 bases). This clonotype was sampled from a person aged 18-60 years who received the Ad26.COV2.S COVID-19 vaccine or a placebo. The material was peripheral blood, obtained in a trial of Ad26.COV2.S vaccine versus placebo. The CDR3 nucleotides read TGTGCCACCAGTGATTTATCGGGGGACTCTCCAGATACGCAGTATTTT. This translates into CATSDLSGDSPDTQYF.